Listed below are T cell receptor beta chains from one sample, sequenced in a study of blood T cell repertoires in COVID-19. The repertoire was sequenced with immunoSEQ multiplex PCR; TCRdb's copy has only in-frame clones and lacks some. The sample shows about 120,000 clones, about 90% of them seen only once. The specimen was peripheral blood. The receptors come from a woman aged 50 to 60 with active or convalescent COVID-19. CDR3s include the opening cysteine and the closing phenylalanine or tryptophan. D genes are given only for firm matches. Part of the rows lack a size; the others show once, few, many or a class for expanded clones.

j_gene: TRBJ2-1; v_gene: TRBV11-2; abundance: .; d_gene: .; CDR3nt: TGTGCCAGCAGCTTAGAAAGACTAGTAGGTGAGCAGTTCTTC; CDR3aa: CASSLERLVGEQFF
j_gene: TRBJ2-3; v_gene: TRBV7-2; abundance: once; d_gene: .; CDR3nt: TGTGCCAGCAGCTTAGCCCCCGGGTCCCGCACAGATACGCAGTATTTT; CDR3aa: CASSLAPGSRTDTQYF
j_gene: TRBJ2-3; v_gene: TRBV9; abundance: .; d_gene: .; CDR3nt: TGTGCCAGCAGCGTAGGGGCGTACACAGATACGCAGTATTTT; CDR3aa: CASSVGAYTDTQYF
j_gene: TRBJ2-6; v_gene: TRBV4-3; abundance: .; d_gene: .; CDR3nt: TGCGCCAGCAGCCAAGATCTAGCAGGCTTTCTCTCTGGGGCCAACGTCCTGACTTTC; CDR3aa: CASSQDLAGFLSGANVLTF
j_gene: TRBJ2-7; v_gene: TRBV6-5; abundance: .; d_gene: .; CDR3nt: TGTGCCAGCAGGTCCCTAGGGGACGAGCAGTACTTC; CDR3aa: CASRSLGDEQYF
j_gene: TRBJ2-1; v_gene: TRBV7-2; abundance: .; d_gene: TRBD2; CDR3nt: TGTGCCAGCAGCTTAGCGGCGGTACTAGCGGGAGGGGACTCCTACAATGAGCAGTTCTTC; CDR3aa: CASSLAAVLAGGDSYNEQFF
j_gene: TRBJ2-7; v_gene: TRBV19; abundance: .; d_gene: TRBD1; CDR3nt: TGTGCCAGTAGTCCGCGGACAGGGGTGTTAGACGAGCAGTACTTC; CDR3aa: CASSPRTGVLDEQYF
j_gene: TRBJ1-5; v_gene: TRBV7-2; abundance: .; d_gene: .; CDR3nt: TGTGCCAGCAGCGTGATCGGGACACCGGGTCAGCCCCAGCATTTT; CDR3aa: CASSVIGTPGQPQHF
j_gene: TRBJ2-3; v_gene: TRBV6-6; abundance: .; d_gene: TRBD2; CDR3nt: TGTGCCAGCAGATACGAGCGGGAGGGCTACACAGATACGCAGTATTTT; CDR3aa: CASRYEREGYTDTQYF
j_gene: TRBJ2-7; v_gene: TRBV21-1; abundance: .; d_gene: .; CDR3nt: TGTGCCAGCCGATACCCCGGTCTCTACGAGCAGTACTTC; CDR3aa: CASRYPGLYEQYF
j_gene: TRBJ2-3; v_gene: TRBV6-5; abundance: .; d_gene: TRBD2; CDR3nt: TGTGCCAGCAGTTACGGACTAGCGGAAGGGACGCAGTATTTT; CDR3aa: CASSYGLAEGTQYF
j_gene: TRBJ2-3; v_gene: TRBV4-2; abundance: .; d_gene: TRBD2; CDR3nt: TGTGCCAGCAGCCCTCTTACCGGGGGGAGGAGGGCAGATACGCAGTATTTT; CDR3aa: CASSPLTGGRRADTQYF
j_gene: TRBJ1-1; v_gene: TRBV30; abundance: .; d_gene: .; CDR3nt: TGTGCCTGGAGTGTAATGTTCGGCAGAGGTAACACTGAAGCTTTCTTT; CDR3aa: CAWSVMFGRGNTEAFF
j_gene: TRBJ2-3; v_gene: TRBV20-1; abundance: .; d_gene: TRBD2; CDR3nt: TGCAGTGCTAGTTTTGGATTAGCGGGAGGCGGCACAGATACGCAGTATTTT; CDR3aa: CSASFGLAGGGTDTQYF
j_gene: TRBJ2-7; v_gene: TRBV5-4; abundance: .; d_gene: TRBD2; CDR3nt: TGTGCCAGCAGCTTTGGGCTAGCGGAGACATACGAGCAGTACTTC; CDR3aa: CASSFGLAETYEQYF
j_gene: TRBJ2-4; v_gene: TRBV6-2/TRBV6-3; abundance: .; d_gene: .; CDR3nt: TGTGCCAGCAGTTTAGTGCCCCAAAAAAACATTCAGTACTTC; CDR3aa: CASSLVPQKNIQYF
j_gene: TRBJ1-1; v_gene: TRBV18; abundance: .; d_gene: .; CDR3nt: TGTGCCAGCTCAACCAGTCAGATGAACACTGAAGCTTTCTTT; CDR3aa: CASSTSQMNTEAFF
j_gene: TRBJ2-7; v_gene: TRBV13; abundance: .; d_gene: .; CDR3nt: TGTGCCAGCAGCTTAGGCTGGGAGGAGGCCTTCGGAGAGCAGTACTTC; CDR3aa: CASSLGWEEAFGEQYF
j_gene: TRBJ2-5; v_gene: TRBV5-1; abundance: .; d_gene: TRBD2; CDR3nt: TGCGCCAGCAGCACAGGGACTAGCGGAAAAGAGACCCAGTACTTC; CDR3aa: CASSTGTSGKETQYF
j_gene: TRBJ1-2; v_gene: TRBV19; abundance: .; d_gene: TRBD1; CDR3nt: TGTGCCAGTAGTGCAACAGGGGATGGCTACACCTTC; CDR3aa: CASSATGDGYTF
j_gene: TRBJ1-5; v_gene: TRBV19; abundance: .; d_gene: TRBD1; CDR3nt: TGTGCCAGCCGGGACAGGTTGGGGAATCAGCCCCAGCATTTT; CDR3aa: CASRDRLGNQPQHF
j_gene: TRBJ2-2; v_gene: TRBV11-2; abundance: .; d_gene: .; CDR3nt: TGTGCCAGCAGCGTCTCGGGACATCACACCGGGGAGCTGTTTTTT; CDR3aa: CASSVSGHHTGELFF